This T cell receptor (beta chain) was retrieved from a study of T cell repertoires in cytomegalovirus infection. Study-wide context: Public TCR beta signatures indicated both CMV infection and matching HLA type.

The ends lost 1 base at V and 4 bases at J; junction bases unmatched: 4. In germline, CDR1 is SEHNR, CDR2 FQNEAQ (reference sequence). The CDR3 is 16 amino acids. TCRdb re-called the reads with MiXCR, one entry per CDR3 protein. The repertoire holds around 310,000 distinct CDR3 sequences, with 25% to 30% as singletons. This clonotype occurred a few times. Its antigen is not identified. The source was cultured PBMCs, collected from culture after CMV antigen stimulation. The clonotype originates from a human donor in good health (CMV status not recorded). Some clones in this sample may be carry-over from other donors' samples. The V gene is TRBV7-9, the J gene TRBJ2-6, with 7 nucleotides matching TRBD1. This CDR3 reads CASSLETGRGANVLTF. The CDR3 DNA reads TGTGCCAGCAGCTTAGAGACAGGGCGAGGGGCCAACGTCCTGACTTTC. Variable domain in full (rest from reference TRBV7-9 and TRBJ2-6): DTGVSQNPRHKITKRGQNVTFRCDPISEHNRLYWYRQTLGQGPEFLTYFQNEAQLEKSRLLSDRFSAERPKGSFSTLEIQRTEQGDSAMYLCASSLETGRGANVLTFGAGSRLTVL.